This record looks at one T cell receptor (beta chain) sequence and its context. The specificity of this receptor is unknown. The sample holds no much larger clone one base away, and base qualities are not on file. The identical CDR3 is also encoded by other nucleotide sequences in the sample. TCRbeta CDR3 regions were amplified from genomic DNA by means of the immunoSEQ Assay, a bias-controlled multiplex PCR. In the authors' own workflow: The number of nucleated cells in each sample was estimated from the amplification of reference gene primers within the assay. To quantify the absolute abundance of each unique TCRbeta CDR3 rearrangement, sequence reads were collapsed and filtered. For each sample, productive Simpson clonality was calculated by taking the square root of Simpson's diversity index across productive rearrangements. In its TCRdb copy, this immuneACCESS table keeps in-frame sequences only and misses some clones. Where compared with another copy, unresolved V genes explain less than half of these, and the others have no known cause. V and J calls and clone size are those listed in that table; D and trimming were worked out from the DNA. Counted in this sample were some 240,000 clones; around 90% of them appeared once. The ten largest clones capture 0.82% of the sample.

These data originate in a study of blood T cell repertoires in COVID-19 (dated by TCRdb to the early 2020s). In terms of the full investigation: The collaborator samples originated in the United States, Italy and Spain and spanned the acute and convalescent phases of COVID-19. The material from the prospective study consisted of cDNA or gDNA derived from T cells, B-cell-depleted T cells, or PBMCs. The sample metadata nearly always contained a de-identified subject ID, COVID-19 status, age in years and sex. The repertoires were released in a freely available public database meant as a resource for research on the immune response to SARS-CoV-2. Samples came from the ongoing ImmuneRACE study (first 160 participants) plus 1,254 subjects from 6 global collaborators. Deeply sampled blood TCRbeta repertoires from subjects exposed to, actively infected with, or recovered from COVID-19 were included in the dataset. Where HLA class I and class II types were available, the types were taken from metadata supplied by the sample provider, not from assay-based typing.

Study-wide conclusions, independent of this receptor: The amount of clinical and demographic metadata varied by source and participant and was provided uncurated.

One collaborating source in Seattle enrolled patients during active infection and followed them longitudinally through the course of disease. The collaborating institutions used their own protocols to collect whole blood in K2EDTA tubes. For TCRbeta analysis, collaborators shipped samples as frozen whole blood, isolated PBMCs, or DNA extracted from either of those sample types. Spanning cysteine to phenylalanine, the CDR3 consists of 13 amino acids. Left in the record is the CDR3 DNA by itself, 39 bases read in frame from the first base. Trimming removed 5 bases from V and 1 base from J, leaving 8 bases between the germline ends. CDR1 and CDR2 are read off the germline V gene as SGHVS and FQNEAQ.

The origin of this receptor is a man in his 60s with COVID-19, enrolled during active disease. The sequenced sample consisted of peripheral blood. The sequence joins TRBV7-8 to TRBJ1-2; TRBD1 is perhaps the D gene, given 5 matching bases. The DNA reads as follows: TGTGCCAGCAGCCTCGACAGTAACTATGGCTACACCTTC. It specifies CASSLDSNYGYTF.